The 12 T cell receptor beta chains in this list originate from one sample, sequenced in a study of cytomegalovirus exposure and HLA in healthy donors. PCR employed 60 Vbeta and 13 Jbeta primers. Generated by immunoSEQ multiplex PCR, the TCRdb table keeps only in-frame clones and is missing some. The sample contains roughly 170,000 clones, 75% to 85% of which appear only once. The sample consisted of PBMCs. Source of these receptors: a woman in her 30s in good health and CMV-seronegative.

The CDR3 DNA reads as TGTGCCAGCAGTTGGAAGGGTCGGGGTGAAAAACTGTTTTTT. Its translation: CASSWKGRGEKLFF. The chain employs TRBV28 and TRBJ1-4; D is ambiguous. Trimming cost V 4 bases and J 7 bases, with 13 bases left between them. The CDR3 is 14 residues long. CDR1 is MDHEN, CDR2 SYDVKM, per germline. Full variable domain (missing parts from reference TRBV28 and TRBJ1-4): DVKVTQSSRYLVKRTGEKVFLECVQDMDHENMFWYRQDPGLGLRLIYFSYDVKMKEKGDIPEGYSVSREKKERFSLILESASTNQTSMYLCASSWKGRGEKLFFGSGTQLSVL.

This clone appeared a single time. The chain combines TRBV5-5 with TRBJ1-6; a weak D match, TRBD1 (5 bases). The germline gives CDR1 SGHKS, CDR2 YYEKEE (reference sequence). V was cut by 0 bases and J by 4 bases, with 11 bases left in between. The length of the CDR3 is 16 residues. The CDR3 loop is CASSLVTGVYNSPLHF. The CDR3 coding sequence is TGTGCCAGCAGCTTGGTTACAGGAGTATATAATTCACCCCTCCACTTT.

The J gene is TRBJ2-2, the V gene TRBV4-1, with 11 bases matching TRBD2. From germline, CDR1 is MGHRA and CDR2 YSYEKL. The CDR3 runs to 18 residues. With V trimmed by 4 bases and J by 2 bases, 9 bases remained unmatched. The CDR3 loop is CASSPGLAEYGNTGELFF. CDR3 bases: TGCGCCAGCAGCCCGGGACTAGCGGAGTACGGCAACACCGGGGAGCTGTTTTTT.

The gene calls are TRBV5-8 and TRBJ2-1; D is unresolved. The CDR3 has 14 amino acids. CDR1 is SGHTS, CDR2 YDEGEE, per germline. The germline V and J ends were trimmed by 4 bases and 3 bases, with 11 bases remaining between them. CDR3 bases: TGTGCCAGCAGCCCCCGGAGTGGCTACAATGAGCAGTTCTTC. Protein: CASSPRSGYNEQFF.

This chain uses TRBV5-1 with TRBJ2-7; D remains ambiguous. This CDR3 is 14 amino acids long. Germline loops: CDR1 SGHRS, CDR2 YFSETQ. Deletions cut 4 bases from V and 5 bases from J, with 16 bases between. The CDR3 reads CASSPVQVPHEQYF. DNA for the CDR3: TGCGCCAGCAGCCCGGTCCAGGTACCCCACGAGCAGTACTTC. The full variable domain, with the rest looked up from reference TRBV5-1 and TRBJ2-7, is KAGVTQTPRYLIKTRGQQVTLSCSPISGHRSVSWYQQTPGQGLQFLFEYFSETQRNKGNFPGRFSGRQFSNSRSEMNVSTLELGDSALYLCASSPVQVPHEQYFGPGTRLTVT.

The chain uses TRBV19 and TRBJ2-1; 9 bases agree with TRBD2. Germline lookup yields CDR1 LNHDA and CDR2 SQIVND (reference sequence). This CDR3 comprises 15 residues. The junction had 8 bases not matched to a gene; V was cut back by 5 bases and J by 6 bases. CDR3 nucleotide sequence: TGTGCCAGTAGTTTCCTAGCGGGAATGGGCAATGAGCAGTTCTTC. This encodes CASSFLAGMGNEQFF.

The chain is built from TRBV7-9 and TRBJ2-2, with TRBD1 matching over 7 bases. The germline CDR1 and CDR2 sequences are SEHNR and FQNEAQ (reference sequence). Trimming removed 5 bases from V and 7 bases from J; junction bases left unmatched: 7. The CDR3 has 14 amino acids. In DNA, the CDR3 is TGTGCCAGCAGCATAGTGACAGGGTTCGGGGAGCTGTTTTTT. This translates into CASSIVTGFGELFF.

This chain joins TRBV7-2 and TRBJ2-7; 10 positions match TRBD2. Germline V gene data show CDR1 as SGHTA and CDR2 as FQGNSA. This CDR3 has 14 residues. Unmatched junction bases numbered 5, after V lost 6 bases and J lost 3 bases. The CDR3 protein is CASRYTSGDYEQYF. The DNA of the CDR3 is TGTGCCAGCAGATATACTAGCGGGGACTACGAGCAGTACTTC.

The chain couples TRBV6-1 to TRBJ2-2; D perhaps matches TRBD1 (5 bases). CDR1 is MNHNS, CDR2 SASEGT, per germline. This CDR3 has 16 amino acids. Deletions cut 3 bases from V and 2 bases from J, with 13 bases between. The DNA for the CDR3 is TGTGCCAGCAGTGACGGAAGGGGCTTCAACACCGGGGAGCTGTTTTTT. Protein sequence: CASSDGRGFNTGELFF.

This clone was counted only a few times. The J gene is TRBJ2-3, the V gene TRBV19, with no clear D. Germline values: CDR1 LNHDA, CDR2 SQIVND (reference sequence). The CDR3 totals 11 residues. The V gene lost 5 bases and the J gene lost 5 bases, with 5 bases spanning the gap. CDR3 coding DNA: TGTGCCAGTAGTTTCTTAGATACGCAGTATTTT. Translated: CASSFLDTQYF.

The V call is TRBV5-8, the J call TRBJ2-5; possibly TRBD1 for D (6 bases). The CDR3 length is 16 residues. Germline CDR1 reads SGHTS; CDR2 reads YDEGEE. Deletions cut 1 base from V and 1 base from J, with 14 bases between. CDR3 nucleotide sequence: TGTGCCAGCAGCTTGTATGAGACAGGCCCCCAAGAGACCCAGTACTTC. Residues: CASSLYETGPQETQYF. Drawing the rest from reference TRBV5-8 and TRBJ2-5, the complete variable domain is EAGVTQSPTHLIKTRGQQATLRCSPISGHTSVYWYQQALGLGLQFLLWYDEGEERNRGNFPPRFSGRQFPNYSSELNVNALELEDSALYLCASSLYETGPQETQYFGPGTRLLVL.

This chain links TRBV11-2 with TRBJ2-7; no definite D call. V was pared by 2 bases and J by 2 bases, with 7 bases between. The CDR3 is 13 residues long. Germline V gene data show CDR1 as SGHAT and CDR2 as FQNNGV. CDR3: CASSLSRTYEQYF. Here the CDR3 DNA reads TGTGCCAGCAGCTTAAGCAGGACCTACGAGCAGTACTTC.